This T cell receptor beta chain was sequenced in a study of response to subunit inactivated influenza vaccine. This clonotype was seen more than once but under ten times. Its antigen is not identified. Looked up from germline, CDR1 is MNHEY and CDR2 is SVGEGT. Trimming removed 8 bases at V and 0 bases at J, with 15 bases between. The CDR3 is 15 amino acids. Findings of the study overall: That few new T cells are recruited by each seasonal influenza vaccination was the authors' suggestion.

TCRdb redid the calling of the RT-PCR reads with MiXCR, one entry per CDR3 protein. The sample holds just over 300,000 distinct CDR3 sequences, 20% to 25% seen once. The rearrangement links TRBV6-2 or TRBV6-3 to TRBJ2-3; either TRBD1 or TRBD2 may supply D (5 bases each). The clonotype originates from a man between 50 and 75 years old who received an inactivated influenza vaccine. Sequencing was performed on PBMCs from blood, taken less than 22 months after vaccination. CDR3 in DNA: TGTGCCAGCGGGAGAGACAGAATGAGCACAGATACGCAGTATTTT. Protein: CASGRDRMSTDTQYF.